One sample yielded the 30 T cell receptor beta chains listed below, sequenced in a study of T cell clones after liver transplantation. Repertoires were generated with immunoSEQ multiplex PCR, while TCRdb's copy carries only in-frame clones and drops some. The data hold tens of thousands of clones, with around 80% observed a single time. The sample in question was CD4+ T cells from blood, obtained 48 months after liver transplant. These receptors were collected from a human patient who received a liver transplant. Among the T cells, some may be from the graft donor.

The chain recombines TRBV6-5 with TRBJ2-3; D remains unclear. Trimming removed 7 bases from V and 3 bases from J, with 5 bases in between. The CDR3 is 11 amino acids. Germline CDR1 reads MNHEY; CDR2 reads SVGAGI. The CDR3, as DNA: TGTGCCAGCATCAGGACAGATACGCAGTATTTT. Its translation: CASIRTDTQYF.

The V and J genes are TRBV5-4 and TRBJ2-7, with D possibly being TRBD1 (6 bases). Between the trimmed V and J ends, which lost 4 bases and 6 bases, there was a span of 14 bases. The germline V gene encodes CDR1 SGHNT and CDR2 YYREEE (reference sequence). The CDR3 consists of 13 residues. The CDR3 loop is CASSDDRLGEQYF. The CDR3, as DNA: TGTGCCAGCAGCGACGACAGGTTAGGCGAGCAGTACTTC.

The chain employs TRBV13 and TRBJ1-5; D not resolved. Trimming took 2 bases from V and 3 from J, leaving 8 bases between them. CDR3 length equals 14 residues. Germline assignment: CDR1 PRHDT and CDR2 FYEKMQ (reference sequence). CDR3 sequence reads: CASSLSGDNQPQHF. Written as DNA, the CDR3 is TGTGCCAGCAGCTTATCCGGGGACAATCAGCCCCAGCATTTT.

CDR3 in DNA: TGTGCCAGCAGCTTCCGGCTAGCGGGAGGGTACAATGAGCAGTTCTTC. Translated, it gives CASSFRLAGGYNEQFF. This chain connects TRBV7-8 to TRBJ2-1; 12 bases map to TRBD2. CDR1 and CDR2 (germline): SGHVS, FQNEAQ. The CDR3 is made up of 16 amino acids. V was clipped by 3 bases and J by 4 bases; unmatched bases: 4.

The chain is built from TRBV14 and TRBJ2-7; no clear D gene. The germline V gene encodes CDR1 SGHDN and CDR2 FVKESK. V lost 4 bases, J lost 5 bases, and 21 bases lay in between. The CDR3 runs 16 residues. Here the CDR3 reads CASSPLIGSPGNEQYF. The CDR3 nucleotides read TGTGCCAGCAGCCCCCTGATAGGGTCCCCGGGCAACGAGCAGTACTTC.

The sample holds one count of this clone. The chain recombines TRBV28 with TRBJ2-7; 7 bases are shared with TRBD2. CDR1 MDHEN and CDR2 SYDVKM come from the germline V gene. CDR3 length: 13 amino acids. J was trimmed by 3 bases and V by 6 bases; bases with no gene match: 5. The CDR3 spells CASRTSGGYEQYF. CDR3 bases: TGTGCCAGCAGAACCTCGGGGGGCTACGAGCAGTACTTC. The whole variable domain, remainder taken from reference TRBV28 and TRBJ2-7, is DVKVTQSSRYLVKRTGEKVFLECVQDMDHENMFWYRQDPGLGLRLIYFSYDVKMKEKGDIPEGYSVSREKKERFSLILESASTNQTSMYLCASRTSGGYEQYFGPGTRLTVT.

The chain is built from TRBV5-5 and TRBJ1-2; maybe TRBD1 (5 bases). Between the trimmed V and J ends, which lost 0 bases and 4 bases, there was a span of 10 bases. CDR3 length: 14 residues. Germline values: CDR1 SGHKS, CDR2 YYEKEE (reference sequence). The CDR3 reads CASSLGQGSYGYTF. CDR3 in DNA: TGTGCCAGCAGCTTGGGGCAGGGTAGCTATGGCTACACCTTC.

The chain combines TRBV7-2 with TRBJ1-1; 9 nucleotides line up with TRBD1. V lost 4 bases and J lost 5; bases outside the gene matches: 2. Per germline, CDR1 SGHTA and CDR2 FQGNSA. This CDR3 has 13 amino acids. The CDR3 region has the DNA TGTGCCAGCAGCTGGGACAGGGCGACTGAAGCTTTCTTT. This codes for CASSWDRATEAFF.

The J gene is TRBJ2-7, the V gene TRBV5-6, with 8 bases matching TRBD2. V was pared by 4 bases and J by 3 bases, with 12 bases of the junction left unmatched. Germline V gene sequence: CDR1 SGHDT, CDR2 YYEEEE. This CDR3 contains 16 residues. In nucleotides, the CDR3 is TGTGCCAGCAGCAAACGAAAGCGGGAGTATCTCTACGAGCAGTACTTC. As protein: CASSKRKREYLYEQYF.

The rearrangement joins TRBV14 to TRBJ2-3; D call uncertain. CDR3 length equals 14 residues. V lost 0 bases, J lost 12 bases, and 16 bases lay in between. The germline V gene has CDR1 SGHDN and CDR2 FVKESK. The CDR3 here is CASSQDGLRWKQYF. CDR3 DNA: TGTGCCAGCAGCCAAGACGGTCTAAGGTGGAAACAGTATTTT.

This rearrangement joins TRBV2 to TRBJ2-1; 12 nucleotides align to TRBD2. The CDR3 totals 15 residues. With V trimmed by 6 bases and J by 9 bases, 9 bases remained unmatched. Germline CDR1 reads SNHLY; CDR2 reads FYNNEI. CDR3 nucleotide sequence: TGTGCCAGCAGGGCGACTAGCGGGAGTTCTATTGAGCAGTTCTTC. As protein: CASRATSGSSIEQFF. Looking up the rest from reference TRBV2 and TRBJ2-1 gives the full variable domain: EPEVTQTPSHQVTQMGQEVILRCVPISNHLYFYWYRQILGQKVEFLVSFYNNEISEKSEIFDDQFSVERPDGSNFTLKIRSTKLEDSAMYFCASRATSGSSIEQFFGPGTRLTVL.

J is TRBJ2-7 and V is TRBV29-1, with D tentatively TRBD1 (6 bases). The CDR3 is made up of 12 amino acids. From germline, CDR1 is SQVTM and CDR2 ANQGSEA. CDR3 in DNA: TGCAGTGCCATCCGAGGGGGCTACGAGCAGTACTTC. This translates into CSAIRGGYEQYF.

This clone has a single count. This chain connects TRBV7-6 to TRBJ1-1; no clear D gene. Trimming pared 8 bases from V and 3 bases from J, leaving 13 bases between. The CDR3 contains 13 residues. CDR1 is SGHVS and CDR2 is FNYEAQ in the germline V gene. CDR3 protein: CASVLRPDTEAFF. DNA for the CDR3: TGTGCCAGCGTTTTACGCCCGGACACTGAAGCTTTCTTT.

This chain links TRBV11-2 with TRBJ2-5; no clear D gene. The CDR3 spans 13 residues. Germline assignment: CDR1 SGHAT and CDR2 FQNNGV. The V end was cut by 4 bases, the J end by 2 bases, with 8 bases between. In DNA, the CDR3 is TGTGCCAGCAGCTCCGCCACGCAAGAGACCCAGTACTTC. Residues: CASSSATQETQYF.

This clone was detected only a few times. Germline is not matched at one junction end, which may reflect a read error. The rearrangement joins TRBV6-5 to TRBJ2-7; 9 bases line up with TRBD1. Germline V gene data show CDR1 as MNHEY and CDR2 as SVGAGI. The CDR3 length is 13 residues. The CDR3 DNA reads TGTGCCAGCAGTACCGGGACAGGGTCGGTCTCCGTCTTC. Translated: CASSTGTGSVSVF.

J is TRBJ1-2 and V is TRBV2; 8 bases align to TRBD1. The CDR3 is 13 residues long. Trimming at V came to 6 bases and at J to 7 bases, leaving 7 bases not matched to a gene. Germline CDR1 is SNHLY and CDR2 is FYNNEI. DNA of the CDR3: TGTGCCAGCAGGACGACAGGGGCCCGTGGCTACACCTTC. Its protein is CASRTTGARGYTF.

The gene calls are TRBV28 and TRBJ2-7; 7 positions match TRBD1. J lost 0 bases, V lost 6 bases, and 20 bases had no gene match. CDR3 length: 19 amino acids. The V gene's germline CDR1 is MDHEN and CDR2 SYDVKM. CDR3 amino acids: CASSIPRDRKLPTSYEQYF. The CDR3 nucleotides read TGTGCCAGCAGCATTCCTCGGGACAGAAAACTACCCACCTCCTACGAGCAGTACTTC.

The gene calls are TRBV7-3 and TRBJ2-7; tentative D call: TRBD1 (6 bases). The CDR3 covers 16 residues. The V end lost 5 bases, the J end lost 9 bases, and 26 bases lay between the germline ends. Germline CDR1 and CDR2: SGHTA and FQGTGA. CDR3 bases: TGTGCCAGCAGCATGCAAGCAGGGACACAACCCGGCGGGCAGTACTTC. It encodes CASSMQAGTQPGGQYF. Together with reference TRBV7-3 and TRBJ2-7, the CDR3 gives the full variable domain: GAGVSQTPSNKVTEKGKYVELRCDPISGHTALYWYRQSLGQGPEFLIYFQGTGAADDSGLPNDRFFAVRPEGSVSTLKIQRTERGDSAVYLCASSMQAGTQPGGQYFGPGTRLTVT.

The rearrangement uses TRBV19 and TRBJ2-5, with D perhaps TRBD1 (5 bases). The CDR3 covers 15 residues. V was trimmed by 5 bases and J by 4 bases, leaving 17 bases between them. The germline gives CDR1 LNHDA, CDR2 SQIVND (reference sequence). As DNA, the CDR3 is TGTGCCAGTAGTCAAAAAGAGACAAGGGGAGAGACCCAGTACTTC. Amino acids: CASSQKETRGETQYF. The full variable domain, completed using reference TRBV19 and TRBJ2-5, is DGGITQSPKYLFRKEGQNVTLSCEQNLNHDAMYWYRQDPGQGLRLIYYSQIVNDFQKGDIAEGYSVSREKKESFPLTVTSAQKNPTAFYLCASSQKETRGETQYFGPGTRLLVL.

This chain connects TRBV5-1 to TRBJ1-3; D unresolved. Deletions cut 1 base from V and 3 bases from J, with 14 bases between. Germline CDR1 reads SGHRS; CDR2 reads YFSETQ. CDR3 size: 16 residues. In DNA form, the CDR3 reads TGCGCCAGCAGCTTGACCGGACCCGAGGATGGAAACACCATATATTTT. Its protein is CASSLTGPEDGNTIYF.

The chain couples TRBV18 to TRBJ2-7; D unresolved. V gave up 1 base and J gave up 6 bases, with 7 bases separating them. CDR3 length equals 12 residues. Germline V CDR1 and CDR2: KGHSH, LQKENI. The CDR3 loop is CASSPQGAEQYF. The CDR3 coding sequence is TGTGCCAGCTCACCACAGGGCGCCGAGCAGTACTTC.

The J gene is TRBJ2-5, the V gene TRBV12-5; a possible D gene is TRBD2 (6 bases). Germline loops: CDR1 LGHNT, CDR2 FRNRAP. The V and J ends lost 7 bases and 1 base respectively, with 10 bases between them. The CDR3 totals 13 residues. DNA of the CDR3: TGTGCTAGTGAACATAGCGGCCAAGAGACCCAGTACTTC. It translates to CASEHSGQETQYF. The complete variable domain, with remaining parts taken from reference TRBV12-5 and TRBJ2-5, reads DARVTQTPRHKVTEMGQEVTMRCQPILGHNTVFWYRQTMMQGLELLAYFRNRAPLDDSGMPKDRFSAEMPDATLATLKIQPSEPRDSAVYFCASEHSGQETQYFGPGTRLLVL.

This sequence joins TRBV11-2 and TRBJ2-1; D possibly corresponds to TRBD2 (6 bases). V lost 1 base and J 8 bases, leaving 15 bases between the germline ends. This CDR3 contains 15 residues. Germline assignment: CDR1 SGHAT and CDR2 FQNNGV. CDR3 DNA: TGTGCCAGCAGCTTAGCGGGAGTCGAGCGCGATGAGCAGTTCTTC. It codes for CASSLAGVERDEQFF.

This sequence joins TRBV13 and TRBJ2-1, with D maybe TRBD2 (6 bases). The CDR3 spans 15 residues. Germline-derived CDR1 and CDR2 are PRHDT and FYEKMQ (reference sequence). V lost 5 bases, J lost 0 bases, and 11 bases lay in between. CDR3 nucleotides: TGTGCCAGCAGCACCTGGAGGGCCTCCTACAATGAGCAGTTCTTC. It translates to CASSTWRASYNEQFF. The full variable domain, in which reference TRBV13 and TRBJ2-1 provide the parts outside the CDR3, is AAGVIQSPRHLIKEKRETATLKCYPIPRHDTVYWYQQGPGQDPQFLISFYEKMQSDKGSIPDRFSAQQFSDYHSELNMSSLELGDSALYFCASSTWRASYNEQFFGPGTRLTVL.

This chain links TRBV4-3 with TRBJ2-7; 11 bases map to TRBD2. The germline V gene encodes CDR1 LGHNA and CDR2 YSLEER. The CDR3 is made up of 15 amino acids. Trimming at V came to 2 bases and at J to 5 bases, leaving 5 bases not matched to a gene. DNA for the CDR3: TGCGCCAGCAGCCAAAGACTAGCGGGGTTTAACGAGCAGTACTTC. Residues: CASSQRLAGFNEQYF.

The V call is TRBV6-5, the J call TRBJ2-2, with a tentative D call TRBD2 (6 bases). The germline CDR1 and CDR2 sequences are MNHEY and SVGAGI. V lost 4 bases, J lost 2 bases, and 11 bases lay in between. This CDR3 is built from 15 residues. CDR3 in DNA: TGTGCCAGCAGTTCCGGGGGTCCTAACACCGGGGAGCTGTTTTTT. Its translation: CASSSGGPNTGELFF.

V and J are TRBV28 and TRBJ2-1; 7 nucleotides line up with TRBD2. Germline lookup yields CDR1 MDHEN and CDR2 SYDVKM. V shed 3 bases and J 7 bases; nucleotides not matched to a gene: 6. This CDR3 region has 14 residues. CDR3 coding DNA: TGTGCCAGCAGTTTCGGGGGGAGGAAGAATGAGCAGTTCTTC. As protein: CASSFGGRKNEQFF.

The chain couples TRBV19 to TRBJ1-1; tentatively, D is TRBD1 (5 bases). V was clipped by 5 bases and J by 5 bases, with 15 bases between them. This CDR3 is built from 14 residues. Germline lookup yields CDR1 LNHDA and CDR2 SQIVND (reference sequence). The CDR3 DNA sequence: TGTGCCAGTAGTTTTCAGGGTTCGGGTACTGAAGCTTTCTTT. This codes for CASSFQGSGTEAFF.

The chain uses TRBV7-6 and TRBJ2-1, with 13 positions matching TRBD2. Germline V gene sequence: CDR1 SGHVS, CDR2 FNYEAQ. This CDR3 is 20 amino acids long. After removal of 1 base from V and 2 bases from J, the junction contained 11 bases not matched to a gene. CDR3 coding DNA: TGTGCCAGCAGCTTAGACCCACAGTCTACTAGCGGGGGGGCCTACAATGAGCAGTTCTTC. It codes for CASSLDPQSTSGGAYNEQFF.

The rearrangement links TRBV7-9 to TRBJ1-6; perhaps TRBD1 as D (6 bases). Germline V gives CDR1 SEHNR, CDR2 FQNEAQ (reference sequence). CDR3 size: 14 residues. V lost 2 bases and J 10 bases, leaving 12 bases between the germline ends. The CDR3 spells CASSLQGTESPLHF. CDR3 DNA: TGTGCCAGCAGCTTACAGGGGACGGAGTCACCCCTCCACTTT. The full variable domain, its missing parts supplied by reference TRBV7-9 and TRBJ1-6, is DTGVSQNPRHKITKRGQNVTFRCDPISEHNRLYWYRQTLGQGPEFLTYFQNEAQLEKSRLLSDRFSAERPKGSFSTLEIQRTEQGDSAMYLCASSLQGTESPLHFGNGTRLTVT.